The clone carrying this T cell receptor beta chain has ten or more counts. The sample originates from a study of T cell repertoires in cytomegalovirus infection. V was pared by 4 bases and J by 7 bases, with 11 bases between. The CDR3 contains 14 residues. The germline gives CDR1 LNHDA, CDR2 SQIVND (reference sequence). TCRdb re-derived calls from the reads in MiXCR, one entry per CDR3 protein. The table includes around 450,000 distinct CDR3 sequences, 10% to 12% detected once. The chain links TRBV19 to TRBJ1-6; D call uncertain. The receptor comes from a human donor in good health (CMV status not recorded). Some clones in this sample may be carry-over from other donors' samples. Sequenced input: PBMCs. The CDR3 bases are TGTGCCAGTAGTAGTCGGCAGTTGAATTCACCCCTCCACTTT. Protein sequence: CASSSRQLNSPLHF.